These 8 T cell receptor beta chains were all obtained from the same sample, sequenced in a study of shared clonotypes between healthy human individuals. TCRdb keeps only in-frame clones here, not all; method: immunoSEQ multiplex PCR. The sample yields approximately 530,000 clones, about 96% seen once. The sequenced sample was naive CD4+ T cells sorted from blood. Subset described: CD45RA+ positively selected. The receptor set was obtained from a woman under 40 in good health.

The chain carries TRBV5-6 and TRBJ2-2, with D possibly TRBD2 on 5 matching bases. CDR1 and CDR2 (germline): SGHDT, YYEEEE. Trimming took off 0 bases at V and 2 bases at J, with 8 bases between the two ends. The CDR3 runs to 15 residues. The chain's CDR3 is CASSLVSGNTGELFF. CDR3 nucleotides: TGTGCCAGCAGCTTGGTCAGCGGTAACACCGGGGAGCTGTTTTTT.

The chain couples TRBV7-9 to TRBJ2-1, with TRBD2 matching 10 bases. After removal of 5 bases from V and 12 bases from J, the junction contained 7 bases not matched to a gene. The CDR3 length is 13 residues. Per germline, CDR1 SEHNR and CDR2 FQNEAQ (reference sequence). CDR3 amino acids: CASSLTGTSVQFF. The CDR3 coding sequence is TGTGCCAGCAGCCTGACCGGGACTAGCGTGCAGTTCTTC. The full variable domain, rest sourced from reference TRBV7-9 and TRBJ2-1, is DTGVSQNPRHKITKRGQNVTFRCDPISEHNRLYWYRQTLGQGPEFLTYFQNEAQLEKSRLLSDRFSAERPKGSFSTLEIQRTEQGDSAMYLCASSLTGTSVQFFGPGTRLTVL.

As for this clone: Other nucleotide sequences from this sample produce the same CDR3. The chain is built from TRBV28 and TRBJ2-1; either TRBD1 or TRBD2 may fit D (5 bases each). Per germline, CDR1 MDHEN and CDR2 SYDVKM. V was trimmed by 6 bases and J by 6 bases, leaving 9 bases between them. The CDR3 spans 12 residues. The chain's CDR3 is CASSLGTNEQFF. CDR3 in DNA: TGTGCCAGCAGCCTGGGGACCAATGAGCAGTTCTTC.

The chain carries TRBV19 and TRBJ1-5; 9 positions match TRBD1. Trimming at V came to 5 bases and at J to 1 base, leaving 9 bases not matched to a gene. The germline V gene encodes CDR1 LNHDA and CDR2 SQIVND (reference sequence). This CDR3 spans 17 amino acids. The CDR3 nucleotides read TGTGCCAGTAGTCGGACAGGGGTACCGGTGAGCAATCAGCCCCAGCATTTT. Translating gives CASSRTGVPVSNQPQHF.

The table lists this clone with a count of one. The rearrangement links TRBV23-1 to TRBJ2-7, with D perhaps TRBD1 (6 bases). TRBV23-1 is classed as an ORF, of uncertain function. Trimming cost V 2 bases and J 1 base, with 9 bases left between them. The CDR3 is made up of 14 amino acids. CDR3 coding DNA: TGCGCCAGCAGTCAAGGGGACACTTCCTACGAGCAGTACTTC. This encodes CASSQGDTSYEQYF.

The chain has TRBV27 and TRBJ2-5; D ambiguous. The CDR3 spans 15 residues. The V end lost 3 bases, the J end lost 5 bases, and 16 bases lay between the germline ends. The germline V gene encodes CDR1 MNHEY and CDR2 SMNVEV (reference sequence). The CDR3: CASSFASAALETQYF. The CDR3, as DNA: TGTGCCAGCAGTTTTGCTTCGGCGGCTTTGGAGACCCAGTACTTC.

The chain is built from TRBV25-1 and TRBJ1-3, with TRBD1 matching 7 bases. The junction had 5 bases not matched to a gene; V was cut back by 3 bases and J by 0 bases. This CDR3 is 16 amino acids long. Germline lookup yields CDR1 MGHDK and CDR2 SYGVNS. CDR3 amino acids: CASSEPGTASGNTIYF. CDR3 nucleotide sequence: TGTGCCAGCAGTGAGCCGGGGACAGCCTCTGGAAACACCATATATTTT.

The CDR3 sequence is CASSINRRDRGGETQYF. Written as DNA, the CDR3 is TGTGCCAGTAGTATAAATCGACGAGACAGGGGAGGAGAGACCCAGTACTTC. This chain uses TRBV19 with TRBJ2-5, with TRBD1 matching over 8 bases. The CDR3 has 17 amino acids. Germline V lookup: CDR1 LNHDA, CDR2 SQIVND (reference sequence). V lost 2 bases and J lost 4; bases outside the gene matches: 12. The full variable domain, in which reference TRBV19 and TRBJ2-5 provide the parts outside the CDR3, is DGGITQSPKYLFRKEGQNVTLSCEQNLNHDAMYWYRQDPGQGLRLIYYSQIVNDFQKGDIAEGYSVSREKKESFPLTVTSAQKNPTAFYLCASSINRRDRGGETQYFGPGTRLLVL.